Sequencing of this T cell receptor beta chain was carried out in a study of identical twins. Germline V CDR1 and CDR2: SGHRS, YFSETQ. This CDR3 spans 15 amino acids. The ends lost 2 bases at V and 2 bases at J; junction bases unmatched: 5. This clonotype occurred a few times. Each CDR3 protein is one row after TCRdb ran MiXCR on the 5' RACE reads. The top ten hold about 0.25% of the sample, which has 1.5 million to 2 million distinct CDR3 sequences, roughly 35% seen once. The chain couples TRBV5-1 to TRBJ2-3; 7 bases align to TRBD2. Specimen: cord blood. The receptor comes from a newborn girl in good health. CDR3: CASSFRGEPTDTQYF. In DNA form, the CDR3 reads TGCGCCAGCAGCTTCCGGGGGGAGCCCACAGATACGCAGTATTTT.